Below, 7 T cell receptor beta chains from the same sample are listed, as sequenced in a study of Ad26.COV2.S vaccination and SARS-CoV-2 variants. The assay was immunoSEQ multiplex PCR, and TCRdb's table has in-frame clones only and misses some. The sample carries about 680,000 clones, around 92% recorded once. Described treatment: roughly 19 received Ad26.COV2.S at low or high dose, single or two shots; roughly 5 received placebo; per-sample allocation not given. Sampling was performed 63 days after the first vaccine or placebo injection. The specimen comprised peripheral blood, sampled in a trial of Ad26.COV2.S vaccine versus placebo. These receptors all come from a person aged 18-60 years who received the Ad26.COV2.S COVID-19 vaccine or a placebo.

V gene TRBV7-9 combines with J gene TRBJ1-2, with no clear D. V gave up 5 bases and J gave up 7 bases, with 14 bases separating them. The length of the CDR3 is 13 residues. Germline V gives CDR1 SEHNR, CDR2 FQNEAQ (reference sequence). CDR3 region: CASSAEGTTGYTF. In nucleotides, the CDR3 is TGTGCCAGCAGCGCGGAGGGCACCACTGGCTACACCTTC.

The CDR3: CASSGGGETQYF. As DNA, the CDR3 is TGTGCCAGCAGCGGCGGGGGTGAGACCCAGTACTTC. The gene calls are TRBV3-1 (or the pseudogene TRBV3-2) and TRBJ2-5, with TRBD2 matching over 7 bases. This CDR3 region has 12 residues. With V trimmed by 5 bases and J by 5 bases, 2 bases remained unmatched. CDR1 and CDR2 from the germline V gene are LGHDT and YNNKEL (reference sequence).

The chain uses TRBV2 and TRBJ2-5; D ambiguous. Germline V lookup: CDR1 SNHLY, CDR2 FYNNEI. This CDR3 contains 11 residues. V lost 7 bases to trimming and J lost 5 bases, with 8 bases between them. The CDR3 nucleotides read TGTGCCAGCATCCTGGGGGAGACCCAGTACTTC. It specifies CASILGETQYF.

This chain uses TRBV3-1 (or the pseudogene TRBV3-2) with TRBJ2-7, with TRBD2 as a possible D gene (6 bases). This CDR3 region has 15 residues. Between the trimmed V and J ends, which lost 4 bases and 0 bases, there was a span of 13 bases. Germline loops: CDR1 LGHDT, CDR2 YNNKEL (reference sequence). This CDR3 reads CASSPGGSASYEQYF. In DNA, the CDR3 is TGTGCCAGCAGCCCCGGGGGATCGGCCTCCTACGAGCAGTACTTC.

This clone was counted a single time. The sample contains more than one DNA sequence encoding this CDR3. This rearrangement joins TRBV18 to TRBJ1-4, with TRBD1 matching 8 bases. Germline V gene sequence: CDR1 KGHSH, CDR2 LQKENI. The CDR3 has 14 amino acids. V shed 2 bases, J shed 8 bases, and the junction held 4 bases outside the gene matches. The CDR3 DNA reads as TGTGCCAGCTCACCAGACAGGGGTGGAGAAAAACTGTTTTTT. Encoded protein: CASSPDRGGEKLFF. Full variable domain (outside the CDR3, taken from reference TRBV18 and TRBJ1-4): NAGVMQNPRHLVRRRGQEARLRCSPMKGHSHVYWYRQLPEEGLKFMVYLQKENIIDESGMPKERFSAEFPKEGPSILRIQQVVRGDSAAYFCASSPDRGGEKLFFGSGTQLSVL.

This clone was seen only once. This sequence joins TRBV30 and TRBJ2-5; TRBD2 aligns across 7 bases. The CDR3 runs 16 residues. J lost 1 base, V lost 4 bases, and 12 bases had no gene match. Looked up from germline, CDR1 is GTSNPN and CDR2 is SVGIG (reference sequence). The CDR3 nucleotides are TGTGCCTGGAAAGGGATGAAGCGGGGAGCCCAAGAGACCCAGTACTTC. The encoded protein is CAWKGMKRGAQETQYF.

The CDR3 here is CASSSPVQAGTDTQYF. In DNA form, the CDR3 reads TGTGCCAGCAGCTCCCCCGTTCAGGCCGGCACAGATACGCAGTATTTT. The chain is built from TRBV7-2 and TRBJ2-3; no reliable D call. Germline CDR1 reads SGHTA; CDR2 reads FQGNSA. This CDR3 spans 16 amino acids. V gave up 4 bases and J gave up 1 base, with 15 bases separating them.